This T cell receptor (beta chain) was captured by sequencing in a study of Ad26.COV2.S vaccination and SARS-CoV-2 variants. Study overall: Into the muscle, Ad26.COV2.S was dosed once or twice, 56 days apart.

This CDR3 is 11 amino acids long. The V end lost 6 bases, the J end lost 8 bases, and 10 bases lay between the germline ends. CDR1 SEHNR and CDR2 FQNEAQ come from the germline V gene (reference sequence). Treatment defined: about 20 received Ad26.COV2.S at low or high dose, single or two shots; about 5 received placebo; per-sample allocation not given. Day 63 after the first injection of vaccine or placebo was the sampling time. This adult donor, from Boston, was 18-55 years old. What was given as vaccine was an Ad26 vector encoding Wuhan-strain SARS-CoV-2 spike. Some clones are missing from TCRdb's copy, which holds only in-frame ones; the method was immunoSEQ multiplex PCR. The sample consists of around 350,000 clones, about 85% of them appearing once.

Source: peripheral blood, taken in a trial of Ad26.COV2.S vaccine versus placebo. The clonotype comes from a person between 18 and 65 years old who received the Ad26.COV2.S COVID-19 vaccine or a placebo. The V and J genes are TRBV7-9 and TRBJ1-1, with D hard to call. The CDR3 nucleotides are TGTGCCAGCAGTCGGGAAGCAGAAGCTTTCTTT. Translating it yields CASSREAEAFF.